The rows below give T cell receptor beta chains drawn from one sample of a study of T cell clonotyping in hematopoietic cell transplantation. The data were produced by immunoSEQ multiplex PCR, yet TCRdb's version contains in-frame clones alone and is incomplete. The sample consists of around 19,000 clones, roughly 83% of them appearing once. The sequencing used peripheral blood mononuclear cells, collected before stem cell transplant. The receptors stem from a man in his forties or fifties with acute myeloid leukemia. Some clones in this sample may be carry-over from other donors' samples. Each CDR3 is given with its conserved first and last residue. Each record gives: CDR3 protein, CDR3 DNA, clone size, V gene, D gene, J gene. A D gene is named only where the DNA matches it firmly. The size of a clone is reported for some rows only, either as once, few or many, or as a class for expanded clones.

CDR3: CASSLVGAPQSEQFF
DNA: TGTGCCAGCAGCTTAGTCGGAGCCCCTCAGAGTGAGCAGTTCTTC
size: .
V: TRBV7-6
D: .
J: TRBJ2-1

CDR3: CASTLGGANNEKLFF
DNA: TGTGCCAGCACTCTCGGGGGTGCCAATAATGAAAAACTGTTTTTT
size: .
V: TRBV28
D: .
J: TRBJ1-4

CDR3: CASSGGTVYGYTF
DNA: TGTGCCAGCAGTGGGGGGACAGTCTATGGCTACACCTTC
size: few
V: TRBV25-1
D: TRBD1
J: TRBJ1-2

CDR3: CASSFDRVSTEAFF
DNA: TGTGCCAGCAGCTTTGACAGGGTTTCCACTGAAGCTTTCTTT
size: .
V: TRBV5-4
D: TRBD1
J: TRBJ1-1

CDR3: CASSHSGQGPQYGYTF
DNA: TGTGCCAGCAGTCACTCCGGACAGGGCCCCCAATATGGCTACACCTTC
size: .
V: TRBV27
D: TRBD1
J: TRBJ1-2

CDR3: CASSIAQGTYEQYF
DNA: TGTGCCAGTAGTATAGCGCAGGGGACCTACGAGCAGTACTTC
size: .
V: TRBV19
D: .
J: TRBJ2-7

CDR3: CASSSSGLAGGRLYNEQFF
DNA: TGTGCCAGCAGCTCCTCGGGACTAGCGGGGGGAAGGTTGTACAATGAGCAGTTCTTC
size: .
V: TRBV7-9
D: TRBD2
J: TRBJ2-1

CDR3: CASSLVTGTDGYTF
DNA: TGTGCCAGCAGCTTGGTTACAGGGACCGATGGCTACACCTTC
size: .
V: TRBV5-4
D: .
J: TRBJ1-2

CDR3: CASSLGPTVVAFF
DNA: TGTGCCAGCAGCTTAGGGCCAACGGTTGTAGCTTTCTTT
size: .
V: TRBV11-1
D: .
J: TRBJ1-1

CDR3: CASSSYYSGTSEDTQYF
DNA: TGTGCCAGCAGCTCGTATTACAGCGGGACTAGTGAGGATACGCAGTATTTT
size: .
V: TRBV7-2
D: TRBD2
J: TRBJ2-3

CDR3: CASSSGIGQGVVKAYEQYF
DNA: TGTGCCAGCAGTTCAGGGATAGGCCAGGGGGTAGTTAAGGCCTACGAGCAGTACTTC
size: .
V: TRBV27
D: TRBD1
J: TRBJ2-7

CDR3: CAWSAMDTEALHF
DNA: TGTGCCTGGAGTGCTATGGACACCGAGGCCCTCCACTTT
size: .
V: TRBV30
D: .
J: TRBJ1-6

CDR3: CASSFYGYTF
DNA: TGTGCCAGCAGCTTCTATGGCTACACCTTC
size: .
V: TRBV5-8
D: .
J: TRBJ1-2

CDR3: CASSQPTGTSGDNEQFF
DNA: TGTGCCAGCAGCCAGCCCACCGGGACTAGCGGGGACAATGAGCAGTTCTTC
size: .
V: TRBV4-2
D: TRBD2
J: TRBJ2-1

CDR3: CASSIGSENTEAFF
DNA: TGTGCCAGTAGTATAGGCTCCGAGAACACTGAAGCTTTCTTT
size: .
V: TRBV19
D: .
J: TRBJ1-1

CDR3: CASRAGTVNQPQHF
DNA: TGTGCCAGCAGGGCTGGGACAGTCAATCAGCCCCAGCATTTT
size: .
V: TRBV2
D: TRBD1
J: TRBJ1-5

CDR3: CASSARGGSGNTIYF
DNA: TGTGCCAGCAGCGCAAGGGGGGGTTCTGGAAACACCATATATTTT
size: .
V: TRBV9
D: .
J: TRBJ1-3

CDR3: CASRYQGGPSGANVLTF
DNA: TGTGCCAGCAGATACCAGGGGGGTCCGTCCGGGGCCAACGTCCTGACTTTC
size: .
V: TRBV2
D: .
J: TRBJ2-6

CDR3: CASSQGGGRQPQHF
DNA: TGTGCCAGCAGCCAAGGCGGGGGACGGCAGCCCCAGCATTTT
size: .
V: TRBV11-2
D: .
J: TRBJ1-5